This T cell receptor (beta chain) was observed in a study of CD8 T cells in ankylosing spondylitis. Study observations and caveats: Disease-linked clones had a CD8+ phenotype and relatively low frequency in peripheral blood. Previously reported in reactive arthritis synovial fluid and blood were some of the motif variants. Reportedly, significant enrichment of disease-linked clones occurred in matched ankylosing spondylitis synovial fluid. Seemingly distinctive of ankylosing spondylitis blood was a TCR beta motif formed by eight highly homologous variants.

Each CDR3 protein is one row after TCRdb ran MiXCR on the 5' RACE reads. The top ten clones hold about 20% of a sample with roughly 700,000 distinct CDR3 sequences, roughly 19% of them seen once. J gave up 0 bases and V 2 bases, and 3 bases lay outside the gene matches. The length of the CDR3 is 15 residues. Points on this clonotype: What it binds is unknown.

The sequenced material came from blood, either unsorted or a sorted T cell fraction (not recorded which). This receptor was taken from a male donor with ankylosing spondylitis. The chain has TRBV23-1 and TRBJ1-1, with 7 nucleotides matching TRBD1. TRBV23-1 is an open reading frame, and its role is uncertain. CDR3 in amino acids: CASSQPTGVNTEAFF. The CDR3 nucleotides read TGCGCCAGCAGTCAACCTACAGGGGTGAACACTGAAGCTTTCTTT.